This T cell receptor (beta chain) comes out of a study of OX40 agonist ivuxolimab in advanced cancers. The CDR3 is 14 residues long. V shed 7 bases and J 4 bases; nucleotides not matched to a gene: 10. Germline lookup yields CDR1 SGHDT and CDR2 YYEEEE. TCRdb's copy holds only in-frame clones and misses some; the assay was immunoSEQ multiplex PCR. Of 20,000 to 25,000 clones listed, roughly 72% were seen once; the top ten hold roughly 20%. The receptor was derived from an adult with an advanced solid tumor such as melanoma, head and neck, liver or kidney cancer. The chain recombines TRBV5-6 with TRBJ2-7; 8 bases fit TRBD1. The sample here was CD4+ or CD8+ T cells sorted from blood, taken in a trial of the OX40 agonist ivuxolimab. CDR3 region: CASSRDRWVYEQYF. For the CDR3, the DNA is TGTGCCAGCTCAAGGGACAGGTGGGTTTACGAGCAGTACTTC.